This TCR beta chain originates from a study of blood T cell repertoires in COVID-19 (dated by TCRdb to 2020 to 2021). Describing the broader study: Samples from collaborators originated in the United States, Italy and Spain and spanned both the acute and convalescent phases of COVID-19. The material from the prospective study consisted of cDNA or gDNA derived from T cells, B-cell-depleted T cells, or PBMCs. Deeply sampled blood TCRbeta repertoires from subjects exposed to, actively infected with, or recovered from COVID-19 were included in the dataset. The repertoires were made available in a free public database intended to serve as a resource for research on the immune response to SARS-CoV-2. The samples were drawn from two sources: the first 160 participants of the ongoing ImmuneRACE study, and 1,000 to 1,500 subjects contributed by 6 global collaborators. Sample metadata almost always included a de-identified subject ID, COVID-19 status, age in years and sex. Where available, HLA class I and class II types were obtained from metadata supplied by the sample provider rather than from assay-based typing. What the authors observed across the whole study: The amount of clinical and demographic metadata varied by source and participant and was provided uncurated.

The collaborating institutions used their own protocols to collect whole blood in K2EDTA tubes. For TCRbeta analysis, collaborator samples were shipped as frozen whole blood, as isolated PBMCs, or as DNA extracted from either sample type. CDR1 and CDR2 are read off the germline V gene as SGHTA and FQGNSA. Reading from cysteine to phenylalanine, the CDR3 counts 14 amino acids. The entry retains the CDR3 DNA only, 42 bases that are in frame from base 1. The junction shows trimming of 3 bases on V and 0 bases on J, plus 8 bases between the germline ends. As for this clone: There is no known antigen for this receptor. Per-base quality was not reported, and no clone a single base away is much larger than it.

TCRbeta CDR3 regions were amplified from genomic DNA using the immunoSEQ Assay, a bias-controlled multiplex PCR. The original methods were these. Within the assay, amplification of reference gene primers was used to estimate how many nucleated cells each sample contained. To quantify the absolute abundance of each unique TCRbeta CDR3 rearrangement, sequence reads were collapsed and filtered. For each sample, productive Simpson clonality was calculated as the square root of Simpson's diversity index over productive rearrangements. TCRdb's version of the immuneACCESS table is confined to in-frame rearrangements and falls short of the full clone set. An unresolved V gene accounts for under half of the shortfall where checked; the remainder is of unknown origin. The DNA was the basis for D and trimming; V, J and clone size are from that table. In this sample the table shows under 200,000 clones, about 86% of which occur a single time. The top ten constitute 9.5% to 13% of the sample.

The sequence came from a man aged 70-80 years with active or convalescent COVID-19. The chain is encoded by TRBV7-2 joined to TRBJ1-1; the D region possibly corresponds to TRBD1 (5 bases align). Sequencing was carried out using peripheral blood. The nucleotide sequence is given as TGTGCCAGCAGCTTCGGGACTCTGAACACTGAAGCTTTCTTT. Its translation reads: CASSFGTLNTEAFF. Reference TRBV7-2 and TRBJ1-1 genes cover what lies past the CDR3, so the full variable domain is GAGVSQSPSNKVTEKGKDVELRCDPISGHTALYWYRQSLGQGLEFLIYFQGNSAPDKSGLPSDRFSAERTGGSVSTLTIQRTQQEDSAVYLCASSFGTLNTEAFFGQGTRLTVV.